The clone carrying this T cell receptor (beta chain) came up a few times. Its target is not known. This specimen comes from a study of CD8 T cells in Susac syndrome. V was shortened by 1 base and J by 4 bases, with 5 bases between the two germline ends. Germline V CDR1 and CDR2: LGHDT, YNNKEL (reference sequence). CDR3 length equals 12 residues. An input of roughly 0.5 to 1 ug of RNA was subjected to reverse transcription using random hexamers. MiXCR was run by TCRdb on the immunoSEQ multiplex PCR reads, yielding one entry per CDR3 protein. This table holds roughly 150,000 distinct CDR3 sequences, approximately 96% found once. General study results and limits: Acknowledgment was made by the study that its TCR sequencing and HLA analysis involved a relatively small number of individuals.

This chain links TRBV3-1 with TRBJ2-7; no reliable D call. Sequencing was carried out using CD4+ T cells from PBMCs. The source is a human donor with Susac syndrome. In DNA, the CDR3 is TGTGCCAGCAGCCAAGGAGTTTACGAGCAGTACTTC. It yields the protein CASSQGVYEQYF.